The rows below give T cell receptor beta chains drawn from one sample of a study of T cell changes during pregnancy in multiple sclerosis. Measured with immunoSEQ multiplex PCR; TCRdb has only the in-frame clones, and not every one. The table has approximately 37,000 clones, under 95% seen once; the top ten hold around 0.39%. This specimen consisted of CD4+ T cells from peripheral blood mononuclear cells, obtained in the third trimester of pregnancy. Receptors originate from a female donor in good health, enrolled as a control in a pregnancy study. Each CDR3 is given with its conserved first and last residue. Fields, in order: D gene, clone size, J gene, V gene, CDR3 protein, CDR3 DNA. The D gene is left open where the match is weak. Expanded clones are given a class, and other clones once, few, many or no size at all.

d_call: TRBD1
clone_size: -
j_call: TRBJ2-7
v_call: TRBV6-5
cdr3_aa: CASRKPGTGENEQYF
cdr3_nt: TGTGCCAGCAGAAAACCCGGGACAGGGGAGAACGAGCAGTACTTC

d_call: -
clone_size: -
j_call: TRBJ2-5
v_call: TRBV5-1
cdr3_aa: CASSLVSPPLETQYF
cdr3_nt: TGCGCCAGCAGCCTAGTTTCTCCCCCCCTAGAGACCCAGTACTTC

d_call: TRBD2
clone_size: -
j_call: TRBJ2-1
v_call: TRBV2
cdr3_aa: CASRGSTSGPYNEQFF
cdr3_nt: TGTGCCAGCAGGGGATCAACTAGCGGACCCTACAATGAGCAGTTCTTC

d_call: -
clone_size: -
j_call: TRBJ2-2
v_call: TRBV29-1
cdr3_aa: CSVEPGNTGELFF
cdr3_nt: TGCAGCGTTGAACCAGGGAACACCGGGGAGCTGTTTTTT

d_call: -
clone_size: -
j_call: TRBJ2-7
v_call: TRBV10-1
cdr3_aa: CASSRLKGDTYEQYF
cdr3_nt: TGCGCCAGCAGTCGTTTAAAGGGGGACACCTACGAGCAGTACTTC

d_call: -
clone_size: -
j_call: TRBJ2-3
v_call: TRBV18
cdr3_aa: CASSPPSADTQYF
cdr3_nt: TGTGCCAGCTCACCCCCCTCAGCAGATACGCAGTATTTT

d_call: TRBD1
clone_size: -
j_call: TRBJ1-3
v_call: TRBV19
cdr3_aa: CASSTQGTSSGNTIYF
cdr3_nt: TGTGCCAGTAGCACACAGGGGACCAGCTCTGGAAACACCATATATTTT

d_call: -
clone_size: once
j_call: TRBJ1-4
v_call: TRBV19
cdr3_aa: CASSIMGSGDTGEKLFF
cdr3_nt: TGTGCCAGTAGTATTATGGGGTCAGGGGACACGGGAGAAAAACTGTTTTTT

d_call: -
clone_size: once
j_call: TRBJ1-3
v_call: TRBV2
cdr3_aa: CASREQGSGNTIYF
cdr3_nt: TGTGCCAGCAGAGAACAGGGCTCTGGAAACACCATATATTTT

d_call: -
clone_size: -
j_call: TRBJ2-7
v_call: TRBV5-1
cdr3_aa: CASSSNRDPYEQYF
cdr3_nt: TGCGCCAGCAGCTCCAACAGGGACCCCTACGAGCAGTACTTC

d_call: TRBD1
clone_size: -
j_call: TRBJ1-4
v_call: TRBV7-2
cdr3_aa: CASSYGQGTEKLFF
cdr3_nt: TGTGCCAGCAGCTACGGACAGGGGACGGAAAAACTGTTTTTT

d_call: TRBD1
clone_size: -
j_call: TRBJ1-2
v_call: TRBV5-4
cdr3_aa: CASSPGTGNYGYTF
cdr3_nt: TGTGCCAGCAGCCCCGGGACAGGAAACTATGGCTACACCTTC

d_call: -
clone_size: -
j_call: TRBJ2-2
v_call: TRBV4-2
cdr3_aa: CASSQGVVDGELFF
cdr3_nt: TGTGCCAGCAGCCAAGGAGTGGTCGACGGGGAGCTGTTTTTT

d_call: -
clone_size: -
j_call: TRBJ2-2
v_call: TRBV15
cdr3_aa: CATSRVGGGPEELFF
cdr3_nt: TGTGCCACCAGCAGAGTGGGGGGTGGTCCAGAAGAGCTGTTTTTT

d_call: -
clone_size: -
j_call: TRBJ1-2
v_call: TRBV7-2
cdr3_aa: CASSLDAGANYGYTF
cdr3_nt: TGTGCCAGCAGCTTAGACGCAGGGGCTAACTATGGCTACACCTTC

d_call: TRBD2
clone_size: -
j_call: TRBJ2-7
v_call: TRBV28
cdr3_aa: CASSLSSGSSYEQYF
cdr3_nt: TGTGCCAGCAGTTTATCTAGCGGGAGCTCCTACGAGCAGTACTTC

d_call: TRBD1
clone_size: -
j_call: TRBJ2-5
v_call: TRBV19
cdr3_aa: CASSPHRGRQETQYF
cdr3_nt: TGTGCCAGTAGTCCACACAGGGGGCGTCAAGAGACCCAGTACTTC

d_call: -
clone_size: -
j_call: TRBJ2-2
v_call: TRBV27
cdr3_aa: CASSFLSGRPTGELFF
cdr3_nt: TGTGCCAGCAGTTTCCTTAGTGGGAGGCCCACCGGGGAGCTGTTTTTT

d_call: TRBD2
clone_size: -
j_call: TRBJ2-7
v_call: TRBV27
cdr3_aa: CASNPTSGSGEQYF
cdr3_nt: TGTGCCAGCAACCCAACTAGCGGGAGTGGCGAGCAGTACTTC

d_call: -
clone_size: once
j_call: TRBJ1-6
v_call: TRBV6-4
cdr3_aa: CASSRSPGDSPLHF
cdr3_nt: TGTGCCAGCAGCAGATCCCCAGGTGATTCACCCCTCCACTTT

d_call: -
clone_size: -
j_call: TRBJ1-6
v_call: TRBV28
cdr3_aa: CASSSGLFTLHF
cdr3_nt: TGTGCCAGCAGCTCAGGGTTGTTCACCCTCCACTTT

d_call: -
clone_size: -
j_call: TRBJ2-1
v_call: TRBV19
cdr3_aa: CARGISRGAFGEQFF
cdr3_nt: TGTGCCAGGGGGATTAGCAGGGGGGCGTTCGGTGAGCAGTTCTTC

d_call: TRBD2
clone_size: -
j_call: TRBJ2-6
v_call: TRBV9
cdr3_aa: CASSATAGAGANVLTF
cdr3_nt: TGTGCCAGCAGCGCCACGGCGGGGGCTGGGGCCAACGTCCTGACTTTC

d_call: -
clone_size: -
j_call: TRBJ2-5
v_call: TRBV5-5
cdr3_aa: CASSSDVGRETQYF
cdr3_nt: TGTGCCAGCAGCTCCGACGTGGGGAGAGAGACCCAGTACTTC

d_call: -
clone_size: -
j_call: TRBJ1-1
v_call: TRBV5-8
cdr3_aa: CASSMAFGHLNTEAFF
cdr3_nt: TGTGCCAGCAGCATGGCTTTTGGACACCTGAACACTGAAGCTTTCTTT

d_call: -
clone_size: -
j_call: TRBJ1-2
v_call: TRBV9
cdr3_aa: CASRAGYGYTF
cdr3_nt: TGTGCCAGCAGGGCAGGGTATGGCTACACCTTC

d_call: TRBD1
clone_size: -
j_call: TRBJ2-2
v_call: TRBV9
cdr3_aa: CASSVGTGGRTGELFF
cdr3_nt: TGTGCCAGCAGCGTAGGGACAGGTGGACGCACCGGGGAGCTGTTTTTT

d_call: -
clone_size: -
j_call: TRBJ2-7
v_call: TRBV28
cdr3_aa: CASSFRGAQYF
cdr3_nt: TGTGCCAGCAGTTTTCGCGGGGCGCAGTACTTC

d_call: TRBD2
clone_size: -
j_call: TRBJ2-3
v_call: TRBV11-2
cdr3_aa: CASSLRLAGGYLDTQYF
cdr3_nt: TGTGCCAGCAGCTTAAGACTAGCGGGAGGGTACTTAGATACGCAGTATTTT

d_call: TRBD1
clone_size: -
j_call: TRBJ2-1
v_call: TRBV25-1
cdr3_aa: CASSWDRDIINEQFF
cdr3_nt: TGTGCCAGCAGTTGGGACAGGGACATAATCAATGAGCAGTTCTTC

d_call: TRBD1
clone_size: -
j_call: TRBJ1-1
v_call: TRBV9
cdr3_aa: CASSVVGAGQGASEAFF
cdr3_nt: TGTGCCAGCAGCGTAGTAGGAGCGGGACAGGGGGCATCCGAAGCTTTCTTT

d_call: TRBD2
clone_size: -
j_call: TRBJ2-5
v_call: TRBV5-5
cdr3_aa: CASSLGASGGAETQYF
cdr3_nt: TGTGCCAGCAGCTTGGGAGCTAGCGGGGGGGCCGAGACCCAGTACTTC

d_call: -
clone_size: -
j_call: TRBJ2-7
v_call: TRBV6-1
cdr3_aa: CASLQIYEQYF
cdr3_nt: TGTGCCAGTCTTCAGATCTACGAGCAGTACTTC

d_call: TRBD1
clone_size: -
j_call: TRBJ2-7
v_call: TRBV5-1
cdr3_aa: CASSPAGQGLNEQYF
cdr3_nt: TGCGCCAGCAGCCCGGCGGGACAGGGTCTTAACGAGCAGTACTTC

d_call: -
clone_size: -
j_call: TRBJ1-2
v_call: TRBV4-1
cdr3_aa: CASSQEGLYGYTF
cdr3_nt: TGCGCCAGCAGCCAAGAGGGCCTTTATGGCTACACCTTC

d_call: TRBD2
clone_size: -
j_call: TRBJ2-5
v_call: TRBV6-1
cdr3_aa: CASSARTSGGRETQYF
cdr3_nt: TGTGCCAGCAGTGCTCGGACTAGCGGGGGCCGAGAGACCCAGTACTTC

d_call: -
clone_size: -
j_call: TRBJ1-3
v_call: TRBV9
cdr3_aa: CASSVSGNTIYF
cdr3_nt: TGTGCCAGCAGCGTATCAGGAAACACCATATATTTT

d_call: -
clone_size: -
j_call: TRBJ2-1
v_call: TRBV20-1
cdr3_aa: CSARQYNEQFF
cdr3_nt: TGCAGTGCTAGACAGTACAATGAGCAGTTCTTC

d_call: -
clone_size: -
j_call: TRBJ1-3
v_call: TRBV5-1
cdr3_aa: CASRDSPRTGSLSSGNTIYF
cdr3_nt: TGCGCCAGCAGGGATAGCCCCCGAACGGGATCTCTTAGCTCTGGAAACACCATATATTTT

d_call: -
clone_size: -
j_call: TRBJ2-5
v_call: TRBV5-6
cdr3_aa: CASSAGIETQYF
cdr3_nt: TGTGCCAGCAGCGCGGGGATTGAGACCCAGTACTTC

d_call: -
clone_size: -
j_call: TRBJ1-5
v_call: TRBV5-4
cdr3_aa: CASSLAGGQPQHF
cdr3_nt: TGTGCCAGCAGCTTGGCCGGGGGTCAGCCCCAGCATTTT

d_call: -
clone_size: -
j_call: TRBJ1-3
v_call: TRBV5-1
cdr3_aa: CASSLSAGGNTIYF
cdr3_nt: TGCGCCAGCAGCTTGAGCGCGGGGGGAAACACCATATATTTT

d_call: -
clone_size: once
j_call: TRBJ1-1
v_call: TRBV7-2
cdr3_aa: CASSFGSSVNTEAFF
cdr3_nt: TGTGCCAGCAGCTTCGGTAGCAGCGTGAACACTGAAGCTTTCTTT

d_call: TRBD1
clone_size: -
j_call: TRBJ1-1
v_call: TRBV6-5
cdr3_aa: CASSYDRGRTEAFF
cdr3_nt: TGTGCCAGCAGTTACGACAGGGGTAGGACTGAAGCTTTCTTT

d_call: TRBD1
clone_size: -
j_call: TRBJ1-5
v_call: TRBV19
cdr3_aa: CASSTGGNNQPQHF
cdr3_nt: TGTGCCAGTAGCACAGGGGGAAACAATCAGCCCCAGCATTTT

d_call: TRBD1
clone_size: -
j_call: TRBJ2-1
v_call: TRBV6-6
cdr3_aa: CASNRQGINEQFF
cdr3_nt: TGTGCCAGCAACAGACAGGGTATTAATGAGCAGTTCTTC

d_call: TRBD1
clone_size: -
j_call: TRBJ2-2
v_call: TRBV5-4
cdr3_aa: CASSGRQGWSTGELFF
cdr3_nt: TGTGCCAGCAGCGGAAGACAGGGTTGGTCCACCGGGGAGCTGTTTTTT

d_call: -
clone_size: -
j_call: TRBJ2-5
v_call: TRBV15
cdr3_aa: CATSSNRFWQETQYF
cdr3_nt: TGTGCCACCAGCAGTAACAGGTTCTGGCAAGAGACCCAGTACTTC

d_call: -
clone_size: few
j_call: TRBJ1-2
v_call: TRBV11-2
cdr3_aa: CASSPQQGYGYTF
cdr3_nt: TGTGCCAGCAGCCCACAACAGGGATATGGCTACACCTTC

d_call: -
clone_size: -
j_call: TRBJ2-5
v_call: TRBV4-2
cdr3_aa: CASSQEGASVQETQYF
cdr3_nt: TGTGCCAGCAGCCAAGAAGGGGCTAGCGTCCAAGAGACCCAGTACTTC

d_call: -
clone_size: -
j_call: TRBJ2-1
v_call: TRBV5-4
cdr3_aa: CASSAAQGNEQFF
cdr3_nt: TGTGCCAGCAGCGCCGCCCAGGGGAATGAGCAGTTCTTC

d_call: TRBD1
clone_size: -
j_call: TRBJ2-5
v_call: TRBV13
cdr3_aa: CASSYNSGDRASGTQYF
cdr3_nt: TGTGCCAGCAGCTATAACTCCGGGGACAGGGCTTCGGGGACCCAGTACTTC

d_call: -
clone_size: -
j_call: TRBJ1-4
v_call: TRBV9
cdr3_aa: CASSPSPNEKLFF
cdr3_nt: TGTGCCAGCAGCCCCTCCCCTAATGAAAAACTGTTTTTT

d_call: -
clone_size: -
j_call: TRBJ1-1
v_call: TRBV6-1
cdr3_aa: CASVNRDWNTEAFF
cdr3_nt: TGTGCCAGCGTAAACCGGGATTGGAACACTGAAGCTTTCTTT

d_call: -
clone_size: -
j_call: TRBJ1-1
v_call: TRBV6-5
cdr3_aa: CASSYGQKNTEAFF
cdr3_nt: TGTGCCAGCAGTTACGGACAGAAGAACACTGAAGCTTTCTTT

d_call: TRBD2
clone_size: -
j_call: TRBJ2-1
v_call: TRBV7-6
cdr3_aa: CASSTFPGLAGGSTYNEQFF
cdr3_nt: TGTGCCAGCAGCACGTTTCCGGGACTAGCGGGAGGGTCCACCTACAATGAGCAGTTCTTC

d_call: TRBD2
clone_size: -
j_call: TRBJ2-4
v_call: TRBV5-1
cdr3_aa: CASSLDGLAGVKNIQYF
cdr3_nt: TGCGCCAGCAGCTTGGATGGACTAGCGGGAGTTAAAAACATTCAGTACTTC

d_call: TRBD1
clone_size: -
j_call: TRBJ2-5
v_call: TRBV19
cdr3_aa: CASSIGTGNRETQYF
cdr3_nt: TGTGCCAGTAGTATCGGGACAGGGAATAGAGAGACCCAGTACTTC